Given below is one T cell receptor (beta chain) in context. Antigen specificity is unknown. TCRdb used MiXCR to reprocess the reads, holding one entry per CDR3 protein. The sample includes around 99,000 distinct CDR3 sequences, around 30% of them seen just once. This sample was included in a study of T cell repertoires in cytomegalovirus infection. Study-wide background: Recently identified HLA-C-restricted and well-studied HLA-B-restricted CMV epitopes were used. Indications came from public TCR beta signatures; they pointed to CMV infection and to a matching HLA type.

Study-wide results and limits: Accumulated public TCR beta family frequency recognized individuals carrying CMV together with the relevant HLA. It was HLA-C-restricted CMV-specific TCR beta clonotypes that dominated the response ex vivo.

The CDR3 contains 15 residues. V trimming: 3 bases; J trimming: 3 bases; junction bases outside the gene matches: 5. Germline CDR1 and CDR2: DFQATT and SNEGSKA (reference sequence). The V and J genes are TRBV20-1 and TRBJ2-3, with 11 bases lining up with TRBD2. The source of this sequence is a human donor in good health (CMV status not recorded). Some clones in this sample may be carry-over from other donors' samples. The sequencing used CD8+ T cells from cultured PBMCs, collected from culture after CMV antigen stimulation. CDR3 amino acids: CSAREGLAETDTQYF. As DNA, the CDR3 is TGCAGTGCTAGGGAGGGACTAGCGGAAACAGATACGCAGTATTTT.